The next 10 T cell receptor beta chains were all read from a single sample in a study of T cells in Graves' hyperthyroidism and ophthalmopathy (dated by TCRdb to about 2019). Library generation was performed with multiplex PCR. The listed sequencing device is Illumina HiSeq 2000. TCR beta CDR3 regions were amplified from RNA transcripts. The TCR CDR3 was subjected to a first round of RT-PCR using the HTBI primer set and the Qiagen OneStep RT-PCR kit. Using fastp at Q25 and MiXCR, TCRdb reprocessed the public reads and kept productive beta chains. Rows merge per CDR3 protein into single entries with the most common DNA and genes. This sample comprises 380,000 or so distinct CDR3 sequences, about 19% of them detected only once. The ten largest clonotypes hold 3.5% to 4% of the sample. Sequencing was carried out using blood. Source of these receptors: a woman younger than 35 with Graves' hyperthyroidism.

This clonotype occurred many times. V usage is TRBV5-1 and J usage is TRBJ1-2; D may be TRBD1 (6 bases). The CDR3 runs to 12 residues. CDR1 and CDR2 (germline): SGHRS, YFSETQ. V shed 7 bases and J shed 6 bases, with 13 bases lying between them. The CDR3 sequence: CASSQAGDGYTF. The CDR3 nucleotides read TGCGCCAGCTCCCAGGCAGGGGATGGCTACACCTTC.

The chain employs TRBV28 and TRBJ1-5; tentatively, D is TRBD1 (5 bases). The germline V gene encodes CDR1 MDHEN and CDR2 SYDVKM. This CDR3 has 15 residues. Deletions cut 6 bases from V and 0 bases from J, with 12 bases between. This chain's CDR3 is CASSRRDVSNQPQHF. In DNA, the CDR3 is TGTGCCAGCAGCCGCCGGGACGTTAGCAATCAGCCCCAGCATTTT.

This clonotype has ten or more counts. The rearrangement links TRBV6-5 to TRBJ2-5; a possible D gene is TRBD2 (6 bases). The CDR3 is 16 amino acids. CDR1 is MNHEY and CDR2 is SVGAGI in the germline V gene. V was shortened by 7 bases and J by 1 base, with 19 bases between the two germline ends. The CDR3 DNA reads TGTGCCAGCACCACGGGGGACTCCGTTAGCCAAGAGACCCAGTACTTC. This sequence encodes CASTTGDSVSQETQYF.

This clonotype was seen ten or more times. This may be a read error: a much more frequent sequence differs by one nucleotide. The chain uses TRBV12-3 or TRBV12-4 and TRBJ1-1; 8 nucleotides agree with TRBD1. The V and J ends lost 6 bases and 1 base, in that order; junction bases with no gene match: 1. CDR3 size: 13 residues. The DNA of the CDR3 is TGTGCCAGCAGGGGACAGGAGAACACTGAAGCTTTCTTT. This encodes CASRGQENTEAFF.

This clonotype was counted at least ten times. The V and J genes are TRBV24-1 and TRBJ1-2, with D tentatively TRBD1 (6 bases). The CDR3 length is 13 residues. Per germline, CDR1 KGHDR and CDR2 SFDVKD. Trimming pared 5 bases from V and 10 bases from J, leaving 16 bases between. In nucleotides, the CDR3 is TGTGCCACCAGTGGGCGCGGACAGTTTGACTACACCTTC. Its translation: CATSGRGQFDYTF.

The sample holds many counts of this clonotype. J is TRBJ2-7 and V is TRBV11-2; tentatively, D is TRBD1 (6 bases). The CDR3 loop spans 15 amino acids. Trimming took off 0 bases at V and 5 bases at J, with 14 bases between the two ends. Germline CDR1 SGHAT, CDR2 FQNNGV. The CDR3 nucleotides are TGTGCCAGCAGCTTAGAGGACAGATTAGGTCACGAGCAGTACTTC. Translation: CASSLEDRLGHEQYF.

This clonotype has a count of ten or more. The chain recombines TRBV6-5 with TRBJ2-7, with TRBD1 as a possible D gene (6 bases). CDR1 and CDR2 (germline): MNHEY, SVGAGI. Between the trimmed V and J ends, which lost 0 bases and 2 bases, there was a span of 8 bases. The CDR3 is 14 amino acids. CDR3 protein: CASSYSGDTYEQYF. The DNA for the CDR3 is TGTGCCAGCAGTTACTCGGGGGACACCTACGAGCAGTACTTC.

On this clonotype itself: This may come from a read error, since a much larger clone is one base off. The chain is built from TRBV2 and TRBJ1-6; D possibly corresponds to TRBD1 (6 bases). CDR1 is SNHLY and CDR2 is FYNNEI in the germline V gene. The CDR3 is 16 residues long. Trimming removed 2 bases at V and 10 bases at J, with 18 bases between. The chain's CDR3 is CASSETGTRVRSPLHF. CDR3 DNA: TGTGCCAGCAGTGAAACCGGGACAAGGGTAAGATCACCCCTCCACTTT.

This clonotype was observed at least ten times. One end of the junction fails to match germline, which may point to a read error. This rearrangement joins TRBV5-1 to TRBJ2-5, with D possibly matching TRBD2 (6 bases). Germline V CDR1 and CDR2: SGHRS, YFSETQ. The CDR3 totals 13 residues. The CDR3 protein is CASSLGTQETQYF. The CDR3 DNA follows: TGTGCCAGCAGCTTGGGGACTCAAGAGACCCAGTACTTC.

A remark on this clonotype: Germline is not matched at one junction end, which may reflect a read error. The chain has TRBV7-3 and TRBJ1-1; 8 bases line up with TRBD1. Germline CDR1 reads SGHTA; CDR2 reads FQGTGA. This CDR3 comprises 14 residues. The CDR3 protein is CACSPLTGGTEAFF. The CDR3 DNA reads TGTGCCTGCAGCCCTCTCACAGGGGGCACTGAAGCTTTCTTT.